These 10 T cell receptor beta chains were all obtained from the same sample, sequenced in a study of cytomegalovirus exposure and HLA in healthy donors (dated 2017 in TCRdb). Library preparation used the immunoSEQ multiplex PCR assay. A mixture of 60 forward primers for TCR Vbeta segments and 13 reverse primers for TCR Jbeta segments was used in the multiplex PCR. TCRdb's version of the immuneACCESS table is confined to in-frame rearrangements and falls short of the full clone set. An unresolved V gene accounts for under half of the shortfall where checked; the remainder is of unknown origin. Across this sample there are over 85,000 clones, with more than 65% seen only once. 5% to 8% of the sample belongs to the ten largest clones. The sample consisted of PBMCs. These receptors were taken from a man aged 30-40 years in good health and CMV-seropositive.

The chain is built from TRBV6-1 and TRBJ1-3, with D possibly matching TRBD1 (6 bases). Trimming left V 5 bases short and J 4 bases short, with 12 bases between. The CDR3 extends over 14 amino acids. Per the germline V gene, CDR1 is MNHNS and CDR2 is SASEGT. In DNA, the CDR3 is TGTGCCAGCAGTCCTCAGGGGAGCGGAAACACCATATATTTT. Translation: CASSPQGSGNTIYF.

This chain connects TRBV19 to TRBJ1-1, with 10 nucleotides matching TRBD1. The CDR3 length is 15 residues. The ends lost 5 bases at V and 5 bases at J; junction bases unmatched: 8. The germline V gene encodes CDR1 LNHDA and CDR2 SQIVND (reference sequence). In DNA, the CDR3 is TGTGCCAGTAGTCCGAGACAGGGGGCGCGTACTGAAGCTTTCTTT. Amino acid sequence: CASSPRQGARTEAFF.

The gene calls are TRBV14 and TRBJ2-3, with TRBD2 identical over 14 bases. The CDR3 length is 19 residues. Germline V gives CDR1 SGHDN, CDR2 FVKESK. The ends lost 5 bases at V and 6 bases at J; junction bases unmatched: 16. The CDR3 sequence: CASSSTLLTSGGAGDTQYF. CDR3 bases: TGTGCCAGCAGCTCAACGCTCTTGACTAGCGGGGGGGCCGGGGATACGCAGTATTTT.

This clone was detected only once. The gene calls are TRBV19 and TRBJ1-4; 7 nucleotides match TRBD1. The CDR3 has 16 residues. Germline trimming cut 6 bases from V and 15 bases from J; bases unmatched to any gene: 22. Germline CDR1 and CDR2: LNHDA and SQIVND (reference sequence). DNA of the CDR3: TGTGCCAGTAGCGATAGGACAGGACTTATAATGAAAGAGGTGTTTTTT. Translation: CASSDRTGLIMKEVFF. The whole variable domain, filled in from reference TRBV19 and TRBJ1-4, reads DGGITQSPKYLFRKEGQNVTLSCEQNLNHDAMYWYRQDPGQGLRLIYYSQIVNDFQKGDIAEGYSVSREKKESFPLTVTSAQKNPTAFYLCASSDRTGLIMKEVFFGSGTQLSVL.

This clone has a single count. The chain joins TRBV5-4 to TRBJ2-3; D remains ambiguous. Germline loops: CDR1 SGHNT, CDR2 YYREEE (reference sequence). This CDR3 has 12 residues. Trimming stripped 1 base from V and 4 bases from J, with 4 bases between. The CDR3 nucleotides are TGTGCCAGCAGCTTGAAGCCAGATACGCAGTATTTT. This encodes CASSLKPDTQYF. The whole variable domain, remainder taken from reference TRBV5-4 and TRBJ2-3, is ETGVTQSPTHLIKTRGQQVTLRCSSQSGHNTVSWYQQALGQGPQFIFQYYREEENGRGNFPPRFSGLQFPNYSSELNVNALELDDSALYLCASSLKPDTQYFGPGTRLTVL.

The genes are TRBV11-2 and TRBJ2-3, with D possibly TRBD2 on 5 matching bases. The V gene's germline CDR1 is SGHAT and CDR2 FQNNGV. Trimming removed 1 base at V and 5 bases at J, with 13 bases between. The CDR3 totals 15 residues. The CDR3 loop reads CASSLAATTQDTQYF. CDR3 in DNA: TGTGCCAGCAGCTTAGCGGCGACTACCCAAGATACGCAGTATTTT. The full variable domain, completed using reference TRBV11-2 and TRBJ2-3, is EAGVAQSPRYKIIEKRQSVAFWCNPISGHATLYWYQQILGQGPKLLIQFQNNGVVDDSQLPKDRFSAERLKGVDSTLKIQPAKLEDSAVYLCASSLAATTQDTQYFGPGTRLTVL.

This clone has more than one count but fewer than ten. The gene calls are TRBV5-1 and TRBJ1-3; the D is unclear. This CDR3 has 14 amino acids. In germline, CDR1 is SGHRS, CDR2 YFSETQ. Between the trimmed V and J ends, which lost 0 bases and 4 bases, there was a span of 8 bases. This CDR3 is CASSLGVEGNTIYF. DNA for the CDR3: TGCGCCAGCAGCTTGGGAGTTGAAGGAAACACCATATATTTT.

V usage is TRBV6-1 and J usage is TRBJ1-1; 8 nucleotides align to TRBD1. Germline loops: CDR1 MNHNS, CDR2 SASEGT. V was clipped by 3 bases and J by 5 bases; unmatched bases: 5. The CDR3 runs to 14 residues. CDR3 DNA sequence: TGTGCCAGCAGTGACGGACAGGGCCAGACTGAAGCTTTCTTT. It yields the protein CASSDGQGQTEAFF.

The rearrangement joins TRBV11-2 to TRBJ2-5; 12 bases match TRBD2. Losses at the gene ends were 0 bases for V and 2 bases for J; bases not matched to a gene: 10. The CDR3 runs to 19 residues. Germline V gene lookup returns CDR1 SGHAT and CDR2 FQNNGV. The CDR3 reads CASSLDRLAGGPRQETQYF. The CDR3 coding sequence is TGTGCCAGCAGCTTAGATCGCCTAGCGGGGGGGCCGCGTCAAGAGACCCAGTACTTC.

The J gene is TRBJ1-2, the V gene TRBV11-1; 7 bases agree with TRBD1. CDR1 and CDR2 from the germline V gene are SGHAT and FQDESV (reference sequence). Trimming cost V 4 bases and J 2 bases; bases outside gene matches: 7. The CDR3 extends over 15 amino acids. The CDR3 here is CASSSQGQTNYGYTF. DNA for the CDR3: TGTGCCAGCAGCTCCCAGGGACAGACAAACTATGGCTACACCTTC.